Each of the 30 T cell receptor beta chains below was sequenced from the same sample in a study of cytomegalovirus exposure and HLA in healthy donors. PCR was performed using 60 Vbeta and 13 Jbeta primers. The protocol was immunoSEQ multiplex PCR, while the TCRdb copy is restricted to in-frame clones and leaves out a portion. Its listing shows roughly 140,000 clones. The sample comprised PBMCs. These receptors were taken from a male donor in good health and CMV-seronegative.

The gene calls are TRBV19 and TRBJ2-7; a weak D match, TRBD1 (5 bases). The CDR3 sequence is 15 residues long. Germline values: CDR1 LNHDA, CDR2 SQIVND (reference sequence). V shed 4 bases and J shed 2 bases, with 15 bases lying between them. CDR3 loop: CASSTGPRNTYEQYF. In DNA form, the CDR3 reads TGTGCCAGTAGTACAGGGCCCAGGAACACCTACGAGCAGTACTTC.

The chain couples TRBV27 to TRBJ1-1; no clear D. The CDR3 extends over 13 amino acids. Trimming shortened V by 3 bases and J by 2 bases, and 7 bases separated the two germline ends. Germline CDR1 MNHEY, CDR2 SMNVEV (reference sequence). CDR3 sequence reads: CASSFRENTEAFF. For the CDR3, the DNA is TGTGCCAGCAGTTTTCGGGAAAACACTGAAGCTTTCTTT.

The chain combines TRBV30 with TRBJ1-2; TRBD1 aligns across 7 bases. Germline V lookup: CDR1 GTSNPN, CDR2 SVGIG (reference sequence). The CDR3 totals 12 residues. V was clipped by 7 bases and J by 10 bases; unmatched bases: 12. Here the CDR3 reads CAFSSSGTDYTF. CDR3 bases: TGTGCCTTCTCTTCCTCCGGGACAGACTACACCTTC. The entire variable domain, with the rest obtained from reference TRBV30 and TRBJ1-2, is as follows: SQTIHQWPATLVQPVGSPLSLECTVEGTSNPNLYWYRQAAGRGLQLLFYSVGIGQISSEVPQNLSASRPQDRQFILSSKKLLLSDSGFYLCAFSSSGTDYTFGSGTRLTVV.

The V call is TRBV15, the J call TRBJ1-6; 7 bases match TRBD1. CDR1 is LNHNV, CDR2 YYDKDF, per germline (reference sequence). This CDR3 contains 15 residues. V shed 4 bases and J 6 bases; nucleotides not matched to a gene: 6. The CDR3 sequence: CATSIPGQPNSPLHF. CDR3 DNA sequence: TGTGCCACCAGCATCCCGGGACAGCCTAATTCACCCCTCCACTTT.

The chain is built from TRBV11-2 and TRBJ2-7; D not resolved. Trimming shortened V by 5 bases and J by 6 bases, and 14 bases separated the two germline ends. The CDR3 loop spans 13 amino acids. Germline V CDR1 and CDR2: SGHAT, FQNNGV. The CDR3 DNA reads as TGTGCCAGCAGCCCAAAGAGGTTAGGCGAGCAGTACTTC. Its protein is CASSPKRLGEQYF.

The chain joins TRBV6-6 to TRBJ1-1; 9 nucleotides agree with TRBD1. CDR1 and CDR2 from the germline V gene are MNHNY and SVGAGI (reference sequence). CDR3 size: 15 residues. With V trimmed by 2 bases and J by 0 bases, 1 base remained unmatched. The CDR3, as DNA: TGTGCCAGCAGTTACGACAGGGGGATGAACACTGAAGCTTTCTTT. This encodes CASSYDRGMNTEAFF.

The CDR3 protein is CASSEEREASYEQYF. The DNA of the CDR3 is TGTGCCAGCAGTGAAGAGCGGGAGGCCTCCTACGAGCAGTACTTC. The rearrangement uses TRBV6-1 and TRBJ2-7, with 9 bases identical to TRBD2. From germline, CDR1 is MNHNS and CDR2 SASEGT. J was trimmed by 0 bases and V by 1 base; bases with no gene match: 1. The CDR3 is 15 amino acids.

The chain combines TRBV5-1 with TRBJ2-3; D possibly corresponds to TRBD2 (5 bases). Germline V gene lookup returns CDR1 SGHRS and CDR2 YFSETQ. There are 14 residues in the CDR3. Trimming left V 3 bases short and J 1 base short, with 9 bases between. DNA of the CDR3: TGCGCCAGCAGCTACTACGGGGGCACAGATACGCAGTATTTT. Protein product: CASSYYGGTDTQYF.

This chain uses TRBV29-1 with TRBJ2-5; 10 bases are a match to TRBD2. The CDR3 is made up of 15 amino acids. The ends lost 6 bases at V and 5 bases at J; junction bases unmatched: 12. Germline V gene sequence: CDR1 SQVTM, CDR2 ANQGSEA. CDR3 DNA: TGCAGCGTAATCCCGGGGACTAGCGTAGGGGAGACCCAGTACTTC. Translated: CSVIPGTSVGETQYF.

For the CDR3, the DNA is TGCGCCAGCAGCTTGGCAGGAGTGACAGGGCGTGACTATGGCTACACCTTC. Protein: CASSLAGVTGRDYGYTF. The rearrangement uses TRBV5-1 and TRBJ1-2, with TRBD1 matching 7 bases. With 0 bases clipped from V and 3 bases from J, the junction kept 11 bases outside the gene matches. Looked up from germline, CDR1 is SGHRS and CDR2 is YFSETQ. The length of the CDR3 is 17 residues. Variable domain in full (rest from reference TRBV5-1 and TRBJ1-2): KAGVTQTPRYLIKTRGQQVTLSCSPISGHRSVSWYQQTPGQGLQFLFEYFSETQRNKGNFPGRFSGRQFSNSRSEMNVSTLELGDSALYLCASSLAGVTGRDYGYTFGSGTRLTVV.

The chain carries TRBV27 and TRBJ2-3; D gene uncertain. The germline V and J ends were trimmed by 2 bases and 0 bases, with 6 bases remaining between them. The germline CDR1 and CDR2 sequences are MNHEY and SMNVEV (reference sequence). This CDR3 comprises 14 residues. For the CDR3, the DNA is TGTGCCAGCAGTTTAAGCGCCAGCACAGATACGCAGTATTTT. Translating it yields CASSLSASTDTQYF.

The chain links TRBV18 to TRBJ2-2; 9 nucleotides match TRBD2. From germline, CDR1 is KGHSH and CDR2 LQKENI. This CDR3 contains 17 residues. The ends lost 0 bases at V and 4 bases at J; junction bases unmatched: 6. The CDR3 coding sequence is TGTGCCAGCTCACCACCTCATGCGGGGGGGTCCACCGGGGAGCTGTTTTTT. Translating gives CASSPPHAGGSTGELFF. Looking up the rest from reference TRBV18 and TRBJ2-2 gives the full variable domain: NAGVMQNPRHLVRRRGQEARLRCSPMKGHSHVYWYRQLPEEGLKFMVYLQKENIIDESGMPKERFSAEFPKEGPSILRIQQVVRGDSAAYFCASSPPHAGGSTGELFFGEGSRLTVL.

The DNA for the CDR3 is TGTGCCAGCAAAGGGGGGACTAGCGGGAGAGAGTACAATGAGCAGTTCTTC. This encodes CASKGGTSGREYNEQFF. This chain links TRBV11-2 with TRBJ2-1; 14 nucleotides agree with TRBD2. Germline CDR1 is SGHAT and CDR2 is FQNNGV. Germline trimming cut 7 bases from V and 4 bases from J; bases unmatched to any gene: 9. CDR3 size: 17 residues.

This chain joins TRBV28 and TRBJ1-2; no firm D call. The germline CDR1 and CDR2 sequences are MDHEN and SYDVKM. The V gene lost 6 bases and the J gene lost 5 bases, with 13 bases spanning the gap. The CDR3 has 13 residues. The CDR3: CASREGSEYGYTF. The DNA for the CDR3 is TGTGCCAGCAGGGAGGGCTCCGAATATGGCTACACCTTC.

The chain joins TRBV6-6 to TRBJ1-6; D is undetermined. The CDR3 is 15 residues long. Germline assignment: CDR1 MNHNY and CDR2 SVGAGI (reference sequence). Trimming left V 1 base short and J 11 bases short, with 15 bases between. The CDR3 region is CASSYLGVEAAPLHF. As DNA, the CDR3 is TGTGCCAGCAGTTACTTAGGTGTGGAAGCGGCACCCCTCCACTTT.

The CDR3 DNA sequence: TGTGCCTGGACCCTCGGTCACAGAAACTATGGCTACACCTTC. It specifies CAWTLGHRNYGYTF. The chain joins TRBV30 to TRBJ1-2; no definite D call. V lost 4 bases and J lost 2, with 14 bases in between. This CDR3 region has 14 residues. CDR1 and CDR2 (germline): GTSNPN, SVGIG (reference sequence).

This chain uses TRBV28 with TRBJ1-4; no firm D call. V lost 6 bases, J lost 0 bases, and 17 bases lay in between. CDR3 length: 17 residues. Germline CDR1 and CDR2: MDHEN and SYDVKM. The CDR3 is CASRVAGSPATNEKLFF. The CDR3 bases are TGTGCCAGCAGGGTGGCCGGGAGCCCTGCAACTAATGAAAAACTGTTTTTT.

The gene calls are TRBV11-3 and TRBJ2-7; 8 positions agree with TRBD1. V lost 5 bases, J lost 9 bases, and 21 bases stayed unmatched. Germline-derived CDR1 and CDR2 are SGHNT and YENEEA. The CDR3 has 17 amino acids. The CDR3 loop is CASSARSGTGIGARQYF. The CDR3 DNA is TGTGCCAGCAGCGCTAGGTCCGGGACAGGCATCGGAGCCCGGCAGTACTTC.

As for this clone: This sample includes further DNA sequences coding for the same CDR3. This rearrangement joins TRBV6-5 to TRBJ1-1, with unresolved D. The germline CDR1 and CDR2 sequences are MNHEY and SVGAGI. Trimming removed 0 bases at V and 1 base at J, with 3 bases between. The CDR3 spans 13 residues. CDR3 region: CASSYSQNTEAFF. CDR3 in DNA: TGTGCCAGCAGTTACTCACAGAACACTGAAGCTTTCTTT.

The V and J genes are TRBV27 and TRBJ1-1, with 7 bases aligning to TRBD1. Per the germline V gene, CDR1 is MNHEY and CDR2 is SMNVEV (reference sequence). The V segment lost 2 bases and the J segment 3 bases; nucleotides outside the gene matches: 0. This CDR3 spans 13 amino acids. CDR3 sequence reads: CASSLGTDTEAFF. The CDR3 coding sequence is TGTGCCAGCAGTTTAGGGACAGACACTGAAGCTTTCTTT.

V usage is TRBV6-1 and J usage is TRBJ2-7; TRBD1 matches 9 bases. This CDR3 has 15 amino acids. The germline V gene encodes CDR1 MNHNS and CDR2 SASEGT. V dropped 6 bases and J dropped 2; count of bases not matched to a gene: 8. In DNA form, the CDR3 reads TGTGCCAGCAGACCTTCCCGGGACAGGGCCTACGAGCAGTACTTC. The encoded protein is CASRPSRDRAYEQYF.

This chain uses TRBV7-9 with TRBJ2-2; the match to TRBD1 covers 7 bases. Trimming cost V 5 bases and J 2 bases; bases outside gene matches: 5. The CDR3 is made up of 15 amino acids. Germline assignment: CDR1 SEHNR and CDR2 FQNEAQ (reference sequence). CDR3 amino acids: CASSQGQTNTGELFF. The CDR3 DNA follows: TGTGCCAGCAGCCAGGGACAGACTAACACCGGGGAGCTGTTTTTT. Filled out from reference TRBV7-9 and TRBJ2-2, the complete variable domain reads DTGVSQNPRHKITKRGQNVTFRCDPISEHNRLYWYRQTLGQGPEFLTYFQNEAQLEKSRLLSDRFSAERPKGSFSTLEIQRTEQGDSAMYLCASSQGQTNTGELFFGEGSRLTVL.

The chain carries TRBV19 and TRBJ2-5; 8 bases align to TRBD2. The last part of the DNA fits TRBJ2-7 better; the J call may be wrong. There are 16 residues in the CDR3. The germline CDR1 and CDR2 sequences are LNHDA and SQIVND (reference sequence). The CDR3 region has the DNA TGTGCCAGTAGTATAGGTGCGGGAGGACCAGTCTACGAGCAGTACTTC. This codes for CASSIGAGGPVYEQYF.

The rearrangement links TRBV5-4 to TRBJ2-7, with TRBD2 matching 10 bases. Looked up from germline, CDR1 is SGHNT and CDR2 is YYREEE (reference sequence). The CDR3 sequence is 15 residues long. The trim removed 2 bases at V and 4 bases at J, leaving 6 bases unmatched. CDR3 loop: CASSFTGLAPYEQYF. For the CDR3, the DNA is TGTGCCAGCAGCTTTACGGGACTAGCGCCGTACGAGCAGTACTTC. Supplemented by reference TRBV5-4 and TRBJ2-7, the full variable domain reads ETGVTQSPTHLIKTRGQQVTLRCSSQSGHNTVSWYQQALGQGPQFIFQYYREEENGRGNFPPRFSGLQFPNYSSELNVNALELDDSALYLCASSFTGLAPYEQYFGPGTRLTVT.

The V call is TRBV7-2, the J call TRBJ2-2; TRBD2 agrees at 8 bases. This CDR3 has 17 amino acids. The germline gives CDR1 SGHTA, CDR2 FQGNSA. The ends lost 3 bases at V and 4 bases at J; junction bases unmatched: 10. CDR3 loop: CASSFLSRTSLTGELFF. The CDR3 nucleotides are TGTGCCAGCAGCTTCCTGTCGAGGACTAGCCTCACCGGGGAGCTGTTTTTT.

CDR3 in amino acids: CASSQDLTELNYGYTF. CDR3 nucleotide sequence: TGTGCCAGCAGCCAAGACCTGACAGAGCTTAACTATGGCTACACCTTC. The chain uses TRBV4-2 and TRBJ1-2, with a weak D call TRBD1 (5 bases). The germline CDR1 and CDR2 sequences are LGHNA and YNFKEQ. The CDR3 runs to 16 residues. With 0 bases removed from V and 1 base from J, the gap between germline ends came to 12 bases.

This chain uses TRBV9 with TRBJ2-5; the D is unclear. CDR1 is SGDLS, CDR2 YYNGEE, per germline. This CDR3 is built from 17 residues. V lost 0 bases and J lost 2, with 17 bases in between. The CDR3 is CASSVGAGSNPQETQYF. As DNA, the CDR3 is TGTGCCAGCAGCGTAGGGGCAGGTAGTAACCCGCAAGAGACCCAGTACTTC.

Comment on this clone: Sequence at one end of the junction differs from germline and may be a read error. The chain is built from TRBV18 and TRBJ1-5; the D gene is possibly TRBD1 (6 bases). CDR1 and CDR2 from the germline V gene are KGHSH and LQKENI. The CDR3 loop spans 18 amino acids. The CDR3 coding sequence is TGTGCCAGCTCACCGACCCCGGTCCCCGGGGGGGGCAATCAGGCCCAGCATTTT. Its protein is CASSPTPVPGGGNQAQHF.

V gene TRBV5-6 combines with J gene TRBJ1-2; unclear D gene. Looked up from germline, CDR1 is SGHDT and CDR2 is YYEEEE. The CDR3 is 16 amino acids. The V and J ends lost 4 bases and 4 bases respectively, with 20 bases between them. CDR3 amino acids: CASSPSRGESFYGYTF. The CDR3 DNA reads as TGTGCCAGCAGCCCGTCTCGGGGAGAATCTTTCTATGGCTACACCTTC.

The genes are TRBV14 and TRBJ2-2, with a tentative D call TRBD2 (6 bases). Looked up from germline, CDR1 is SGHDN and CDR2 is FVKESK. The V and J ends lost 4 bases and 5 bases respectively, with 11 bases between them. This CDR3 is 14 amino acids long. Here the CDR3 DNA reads TGTGCCAGCAGCCCCCTAGCGAGGACCGGGGAGCTGTTTTTT. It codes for CASSPLARTGELFF.